A single sample is the source of the 32 T cell receptor beta chains below, sequenced in a study of T cells in tuberculosis. Clones were read by immunoSEQ multiplex PCR, and TCRdb kept only the in-frame ones, dropping some. The sample holds about 30,000 clones; 85% to 95% are singletons and the top ten take over 4%. The source material was PBMCs. These receptors were taken from a donor aged 5 to 30 with latent tuberculosis or without tuberculosis infection.

The rearrangement uses TRBV7-9 and TRBJ2-1; 10 bases fit TRBD2. V gave up 2 bases and J gave up 1 base; unmatched junction bases: 11. This CDR3 spans 19 amino acids. The germline gives CDR1 SEHNR, CDR2 FQNEAQ (reference sequence). CDR3 in DNA: TGTGCCAGCAGCTTAATTCCTAGCGGGAGTCCTAGGTCCTACAATGAGCAGTTCTTC. This translates into CASSLIPSGSPRSYNEQFF.

The chain uses TRBV27 and TRBJ2-5; no clear D. CDR3 size: 14 residues. The V end lost 8 bases, the J end lost 5 bases, and 18 bases lay between the germline ends. Germline CDR1 and CDR2: MNHEY and SMNVEV (reference sequence). CDR3 region: CASGVTSIRETQYF. CDR3 in DNA: TGTGCCAGCGGAGTCACGTCAATTAGGGAGACCCAGTACTTC.

To note about this clone: Germline is not matched at one junction end, which may reflect a read error. This rearrangement joins TRBV28 to TRBJ2-7, with 8 bases lining up with TRBD1. The CDR3 has 11 amino acids. From germline, CDR1 is MDHEN and CDR2 SYDVKM. CDR3 DNA sequence: TGTGCCAGCAGTTTGGGACAGGAAAGTTCCTTC. Translation: CASSLGQESSF.

This clone came up once. The chain combines TRBV6-1 with TRBJ1-3; TRBD1 matches 10 bases. V shed 3 bases and J 8 bases; nucleotides not matched to a gene: 7. Germline CDR1 and CDR2: MNHNS and SASEGT. CDR3 length: 15 amino acids. The CDR3 DNA is TGTGCCAGCAGTGACCCGAGACAGGGGGCGGACACCATATATTTT. It encodes CASSDPRQGADTIYF.

This chain connects TRBV18 to TRBJ2-3, with a tentative D call TRBD2 (6 bases). CDR1 is KGHSH and CDR2 is LQKENI in the germline V gene. V lost 2 bases and J 6 bases, leaving 18 bases between the germline ends. The length of the CDR3 is 16 residues. The CDR3 coding sequence is TGTGCCAGCTCACCAAATTTGGGACTTGTTACGGATACGCAGTATTTT. Protein sequence: CASSPNLGLVTDTQYF.

The rearrangement joins TRBV6-1 to TRBJ2-7; D gene unclear. The CDR3 covers 15 residues. The V gene lost 3 bases and the J gene lost 3 bases, with 15 bases spanning the gap. Germline-derived CDR1 and CDR2 are MNHNS and SASEGT. The CDR3 nucleotides read TGTGCCAGCAGTGAGGGCCCGGCGTCAGACTACGAGCAGTACTTC. This sequence encodes CASSEGPASDYEQYF.

The chain couples TRBV11-2 to TRBJ1-3; D is undetermined. V shed 5 bases and J shed 0 bases, with 11 bases lying between them. Germline CDR1 is SGHAT and CDR2 is FQNNGV. The CDR3 spans 15 residues. The DNA for the CDR3 is TGTGCCAGCAGCCCCCACATGTTCTCTGGAAACACCATATATTTT. It is translated as CASSPHMFSGNTIYF.

CDR3 protein: CASSLAGGGEEFF. DNA of the CDR3: TGTGCCAGCAGCTTAGCGGGAGGGGGAGAGGAGTTCTTC. The chain recombines TRBV7-2 with TRBJ2-1; a weak D match, TRBD2 (7 bases). The germline CDR1 and CDR2 sequences are SGHTA and FQGNSA. With 0 bases removed from V and 14 bases from J, the gap between germline ends came to 14 bases. There are 13 residues in the CDR3.

The chain joins TRBV5-1 to TRBJ1-2; a weak D match, TRBD1 (6 bases). Trimming shortened V by 0 bases and J by 4 bases, and 19 bases separated the two germline ends. Germline V CDR1 and CDR2: SGHRS, YFSETQ. CDR3 length: 17 amino acids. This CDR3 reads CASSLGGLQGLSYGYTF. The CDR3, as DNA: TGCGCCAGCAGCTTGGGGGGGCTCCAGGGCCTCTCCTATGGCTACACCTTC. The full variable domain, with the rest looked up from reference TRBV5-1 and TRBJ1-2, is KAGVTQTPRYLIKTRGQQVTLSCSPISGHRSVSWYQQTPGQGLQFLFEYFSETQRNKGNFPGRFSGRQFSNSRSEMNVSTLELGDSALYLCASSLGGLQGLSYGYTFGSGTRLTVV.

The chain links TRBV6-5 to TRBJ1-1, with 9 bases lining up with TRBD1. V was pared by 2 bases and J by 7 bases, with 5 bases of the junction left unmatched. CDR1 is MNHEY, CDR2 SVGAGI, per germline. The CDR3 totals 14 residues. The DNA for the CDR3 is TGTGCCAGCAGTTACGGGACAGGGCAGGATGAAGCTTTCTTT. Protein sequence: CASSYGTGQDEAFF.

The V and J genes are TRBV5-1 and TRBJ2-3, with TRBD2 identical over 14 bases. Germline V gene sequence: CDR1 SGHRS, CDR2 YFSETQ. The length of the CDR3 is 17 residues. Trimming cost V 5 bases and J 10 bases; bases outside gene matches: 15. The CDR3 coding sequence is TGCGCCAGCAGAATGGGACTAGCGGGAGACAGACTCCCATCGCAGTATTTT. It translates to CASRMGLAGDRLPSQYF.

This chain links TRBV19 with TRBJ1-1; TRBD1 matches 11 bases. Trimming cost V 6 bases and J 3 bases; bases outside gene matches: 0. Looked up from germline, CDR1 is LNHDA and CDR2 is SQIVND (reference sequence). The CDR3 runs to 13 residues. In DNA, the CDR3 is TGTGCCAGTAGGGGACAGGGGGACACTGAAGCTTTCTTT. It is translated as CASRGQGDTEAFF.

This clone was detected only once. This chain uses TRBV6-5 with TRBJ1-2; 7 bases line up with TRBD1. V trimming: 4 bases; J trimming: 8 bases; junction bases outside the gene matches: 10. CDR1 is MNHEY, CDR2 SVGAGI, per germline. The CDR3 is made up of 14 amino acids. CDR3 sequence: CASSFLQGFIGYTF. The CDR3 coding sequence is TGTGCCAGCAGTTTCCTACAGGGGTTTATAGGCTACACCTTC.

The chain links TRBV19 to TRBJ2-1, with 9 bases lining up with TRBD1. V trimming: 3 bases; J trimming: 6 bases; junction bases outside the gene matches: 6. The CDR3 totals 15 residues. Per germline, CDR1 LNHDA and CDR2 SQIVND (reference sequence). CDR3 sequence reads: CASSIVGQGINEQFF. CDR3 nucleotide sequence: TGTGCCAGTAGTATTGTAGGACAGGGGATCAATGAGCAGTTCTTC.

This clone was seen just once. The chain joins TRBV19 to TRBJ2-2; 11 bases line up with TRBD2. CDR1 is LNHDA and CDR2 is SQIVND in the germline V gene (reference sequence). V was clipped by 5 bases and J by 3 bases; unmatched bases: 5. The CDR3 runs 16 residues. This CDR3 reads CASSAGTSGDTGELFF. The CDR3 nucleotides read TGTGCCAGTAGTGCCGGGACTAGCGGCGACACCGGGGAGCTGTTTTTT. The full variable domain, rest sourced from reference TRBV19 and TRBJ2-2, is DGGITQSPKYLFRKEGQNVTLSCEQNLNHDAMYWYRQDPGQGLRLIYYSQIVNDFQKGDIAEGYSVSREKKESFPLTVTSAQKNPTAFYLCASSAGTSGDTGELFFGEGSRLTVL.

This clone was counted a single time. The chain couples TRBV18 to TRBJ2-7; D ambiguous. Germline V CDR1 and CDR2: KGHSH, LQKENI. Deletions cut 0 bases from V and 5 bases from J, with 11 bases between. The CDR3 loop spans 14 amino acids. CDR3 sequence reads: CASSPPVSVDEQYF. The CDR3 coding sequence is TGTGCCAGCTCACCACCGGTCTCAGTGGACGAGCAGTACTTC.

V is TRBV5-1 and J is TRBJ1-1; TRBD1 matches at 8 bases. Losses at the gene ends were 4 bases for V and 1 base for J; bases not matched to a gene: 3. The CDR3 sequence is 14 residues long. Looked up from germline, CDR1 is SGHRS and CDR2 is YFSETQ. As DNA, the CDR3 is TGCGCCAGCAGCGTGGGACAGGCGAACACTGAAGCTTTCTTT. Translation gives CASSVGQANTEAFF.

The gene calls are TRBV4-1 and TRBJ2-1, with unresolved D. V lost 2 bases, J lost 3 bases, and 14 bases lay in between. The CDR3 totals 16 residues. Germline assignment: CDR1 MGHRA and CDR2 YSYEKL. This CDR3 reads CASSQIDMLYYNEQFF. The DNA for the CDR3 is TGCGCCAGCAGCCAAATCGACATGCTATACTACAATGAGCAGTTCTTC.

The gene calls are TRBV5-1 and TRBJ1-1; maybe TRBD1 (6 bases). The germline gives CDR1 SGHRS, CDR2 YFSETQ. The CDR3 length is 15 residues. V was cut by 3 bases and J by 0 bases, with 12 bases left in between. CDR3 sequence (DNA): TGCGCCAGCAGCTCCGAAGGGGGAATGAACACTGAAGCTTTCTTT. Translated, it gives CASSSEGGMNTEAFF.

A single count supports this clone. CDR3 sequence (DNA): TGTGCCAGTAGCCTCAGGGGTCGTGGTTGGGTTGAGCAGTTCTTC. This codes for CASSLRGRGWVEQFF. The chain is built from TRBV19 and TRBJ2-1, with D perhaps TRBD1 (6 bases). Trimming cost V 6 bases and J 9 bases, with 21 bases left between them. The CDR3 consists of 15 residues. CDR1 is LNHDA and CDR2 is SQIVND in the germline V gene (reference sequence).

The rearrangement joins TRBV4-2 to TRBJ1-2; no definite D call. The length of the CDR3 is 14 residues. The V gene's germline CDR1 is LGHNA and CDR2 YNFKEQ. V was pared by 4 bases and J by 7 bases, with 16 bases between. The CDR3 DNA sequence: TGTGCCAGCAGCCCCGAAGGGAGGGTTCTTGGCTACACCTTC. This gives the protein CASSPEGRVLGYTF.

This chain connects TRBV6-6 to TRBJ1-4, with 10 bases identical to TRBD1. Germline CDR1 MNHNY, CDR2 SVGAGI (reference sequence). Trimming at V came to 6 bases and at J to 4 bases, leaving 8 bases not matched to a gene. This CDR3 comprises 16 residues. CDR3 nucleotides: TGTGCCAGCAGCCAGACAGGGGGCGAGGGTAATGAAAAACTGTTTTTT. Its translation is CASSQTGGEGNEKLFF.

This chain joins TRBV10-3 and TRBJ2-7, with 13 bases identical to TRBD2. There are 16 residues in the CDR3. Germline-derived CDR1 and CDR2 are ENHRY and SYGVKD. Germline trimming cut 7 bases from V and 5 bases from J; bases unmatched to any gene: 11. DNA of the CDR3: TGTGCCATCAATTTGATCCTCGGACTAGCGGGGGACGAGCAGTACTTC. It encodes CAINLILGLAGDEQYF.

The V and J genes are TRBV7-8 and TRBJ2-3, with 7 bases matching TRBD2. Per germline, CDR1 SGHVS and CDR2 FQNEAQ. The CDR3 spans 17 residues. V was pared by 0 bases and J by 3 bases, with 9 bases of the junction left unmatched. The CDR3 loop reads CASSLALGRVWTDTQYF. CDR3 DNA sequence: TGTGCCAGCAGCTTAGCGCTAGGGAGGGTATGGACAGATACGCAGTATTTT.

V and J are TRBV5-1 and TRBJ2-6; tentatively, D is TRBD1 (6 bases). CDR3 length: 15 residues. V dropped 4 bases and J dropped 4 bases, with 12 bases sitting between them. The germline V gene encodes CDR1 SGHRS and CDR2 YFSETQ. CDR3 coding DNA: TGCGCCAGCAGCCCACAGGGAACCGGGGCCAACGTCCTGACTTTC. Translation gives CASSPQGTGANVLTF.

The chain uses TRBV5-1 and TRBJ1-2; 11 bases line up with TRBD1. Germline V gene sequence: CDR1 SGHRS, CDR2 YFSETQ. V trimming: 3 bases; J trimming: 4 bases; junction bases outside the gene matches: 5. The CDR3 consists of 15 residues. The chain's CDR3 is CASSWTGTGGYGYTF. CDR3 DNA sequence: TGCGCCAGCAGCTGGACCGGGACAGGGGGCTATGGCTACACCTTC.

The gene calls are TRBV2 and TRBJ1-1, with D unclear. Trimming removed 4 bases from V and 7 bases from J, with 10 bases in between. The germline CDR1 and CDR2 sequences are SNHLY and FYNNEI. CDR3 length: 12 amino acids. The CDR3 nucleotides read TGTGCCAGCAGTGGCCGAGGTAGTGAAGCTTTCTTT. Translation gives CASSGRGSEAFF. Variable domain in full (rest from reference TRBV2 and TRBJ1-1): EPEVTQTPSHQVTQMGQEVILRCVPISNHLYFYWYRQILGQKVEFLVSFYNNEISEKSEIFDDQFSVERPDGSNFTLKIRSTKLEDSAMYFCASSGRGSEAFFGQGTRLTVV.

The genes are TRBV2 and TRBJ1-3, with a possible D match to TRBD1 (6 bases). Trimming pared 7 bases from V and 0 bases from J, leaving 13 bases between. The CDR3 spans 15 residues. The germline CDR1 and CDR2 sequences are SNHLY and FYNNEI. CDR3 region: CASTSTGASGNTIYF. The CDR3 DNA sequence: TGTGCCAGCACTTCGACAGGAGCCTCTGGAAACACCATATATTTT.

The rearrangement joins TRBV10-3 to TRBJ2-2; D might be TRBD1 (6 bases). Between the trimmed V and J ends, which lost 6 bases and 4 bases, there was a span of 9 bases. This CDR3 region has 13 residues. Per germline, CDR1 ENHRY and CDR2 SYGVKD. The CDR3 loop is CAIRGTSTGELFF. The CDR3 DNA is TGTGCCATCAGAGGGACAAGCACCGGGGAGCTGTTTTTT.

A single count supports this clone. The V call is TRBV5-5, the J call TRBJ2-5; D call uncertain. The CDR3 contains 13 residues. Trimming stripped 0 bases from V and 3 bases from J, with 6 bases between. Germline lookup yields CDR1 SGHKS and CDR2 YYEKEE (reference sequence). In nucleotides, the CDR3 is TGTGCCAGCAGCTTGGGGGCTAAAGAGACCCAGTACTTC. Amino acids: CASSLGAKETQYF. The full variable domain, completed using reference TRBV5-5 and TRBJ2-5, is DAGVTQSPTHLIKTRGQQVTLRCSPISGHKSVSWYQQVLGQGPQFIFQYYEKEERGRGNFPDRFSARQFPNYSSELNVNALLLGDSALYLCASSLGAKETQYFGPGTRLLVL.

The chain recombines TRBV28 with TRBJ1-5, with D unclear. The CDR3 sequence is 13 residues long. The V end was cut by 5 bases, the J end by 7 bases, with 12 bases between. In germline, CDR1 is MDHEN, CDR2 SYDVKM. CDR3 in amino acids: CASSPYTQQPQHF. The CDR3 nucleotides are TGTGCCAGCAGTCCATATACACAACAGCCCCAGCATTTT.

This chain links TRBV6-1 with TRBJ2-7; tentative D call: TRBD2 (6 bases). CDR3 length equals 14 residues. Germline CDR1 reads MNHNS; CDR2 reads SASEGT. V lost 7 bases to trimming and J lost 0 bases, with 13 bases between them. The CDR3 loop reads CASIRGTFSYEQYF. The CDR3 nucleotides read TGTGCCAGCATACGAGGGACTTTCTCCTACGAGCAGTACTTC.